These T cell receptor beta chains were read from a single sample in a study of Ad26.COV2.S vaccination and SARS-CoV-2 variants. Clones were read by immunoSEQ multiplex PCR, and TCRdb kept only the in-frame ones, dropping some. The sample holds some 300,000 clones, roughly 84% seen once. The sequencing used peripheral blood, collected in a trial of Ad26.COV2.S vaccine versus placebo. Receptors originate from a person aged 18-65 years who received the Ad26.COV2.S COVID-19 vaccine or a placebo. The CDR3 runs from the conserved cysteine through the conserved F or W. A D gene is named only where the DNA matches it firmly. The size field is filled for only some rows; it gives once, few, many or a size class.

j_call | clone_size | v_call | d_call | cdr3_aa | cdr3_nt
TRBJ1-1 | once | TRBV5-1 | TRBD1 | CASSLEGQGTNTEAFF | TGCGCCAGCAGCTTGGAGGGACAGGGGACCAACACTGAAGCTTTCTTT
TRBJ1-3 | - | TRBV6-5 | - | CASRPHRDSGNTIYF | TGTGCCAGCAGACCTCACAGGGACTCTGGAAACACCATATATTTT
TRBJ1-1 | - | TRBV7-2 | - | CASSLEGQSTEAFF | TGTGCCAGCAGCTTAGAGGGTCAAAGCACTGAAGCTTTCTTT
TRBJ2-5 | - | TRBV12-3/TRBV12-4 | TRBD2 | CASSPGGLETQYF | TGTGCCAGCAGTCCGGGGGGGCTAGAGACCCAGTACTTC
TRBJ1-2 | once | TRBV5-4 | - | CASSSEARGGYTF | TGTGCCAGCAGCTCAGAGGCCAGGGGTGGCTACACCTTC
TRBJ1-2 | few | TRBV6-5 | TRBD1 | CASSKGQFYGYTF | TGTGCCAGCAGTAAGGGACAGTTCTATGGCTACACCTTC
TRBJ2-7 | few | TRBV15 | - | CATSNGQGGIYEQYF | TGTGCCACCAGCAATGGTCAGGGGGGGATCTACGAGCAGTACTTC
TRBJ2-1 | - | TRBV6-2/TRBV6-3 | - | CASSYSMNRGEQFF | TGTGCCAGCAGTTACTCGATGAATCGGGGTGAGCAGTTCTTC
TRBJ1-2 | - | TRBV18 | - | CASSPLGESDGYTF | TGTGCCAGCTCACCACTGGGGGAGTCGGATGGCTACACCTTC
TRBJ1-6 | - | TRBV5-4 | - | CASSYNDGSSYNSPLHF | TGTGCCAGCAGTTATAACGACGGGAGCTCCTATAATTCACCCCTCCACTTT
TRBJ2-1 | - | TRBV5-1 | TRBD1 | CASSLGTGTVYNEQFF | TGCGCCAGCAGCTTGGGGACCGGGACAGTATACAATGAGCAGTTCTTC
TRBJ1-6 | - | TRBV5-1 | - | CASSLNREALHF | TGCGCCAGCAGCCTGAACAGGGAGGCCCTCCACTTT
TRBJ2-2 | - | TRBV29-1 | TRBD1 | CSVAGQGNTGELFF | TGCAGCGTTGCAGGACAGGGTAACACCGGGGAGCTGTTTTTT
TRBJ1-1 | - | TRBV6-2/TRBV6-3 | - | CASSHSDNTEAFF | TGTGCCAGCAGCCACTCGGATAACACTGAAGCTTTCTTT
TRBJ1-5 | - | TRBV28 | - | CASSLQEFSNQPQHF | TGTGCCAGCAGTTTACAGGAATTTAGCAATCAGCCCCAGCATTTT
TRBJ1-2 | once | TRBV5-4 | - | CASSLQQVLYGYTF | TGTGCCAGCAGCTTACAGCAGGTCCTTTATGGCTACACCTTC
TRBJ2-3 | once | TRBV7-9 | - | CASSNLGQYTDTQYF | TGTGCCAGCAGCAATCTTGGACAGTACACAGATACGCAGTATTTT
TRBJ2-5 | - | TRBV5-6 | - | CASSQGRQETQYF | TGTGCCAGCAGCCAGGGACGGCAAGAGACCCAGTACTTC
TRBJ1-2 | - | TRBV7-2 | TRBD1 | CASSLVGTGDGYTF | TGTGCCAGCAGCTTAGTCGGGACAGGGGATGGCTACACCTTC
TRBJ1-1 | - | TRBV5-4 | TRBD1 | CASSPGGRNTEAFF | TGTGCCAGCAGCCCAGGGGGTCGGAACACTGAAGCTTTCTTT
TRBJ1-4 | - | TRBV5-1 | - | CASSRQWDPNEKLFF | TGCGCCAGCAGCCGACAGTGGGACCCTAATGAAAAACTGTTTTTT
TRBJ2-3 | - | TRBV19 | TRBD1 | CASSKRGLLGDTQYF | TGTGCCAGTAGTAAAAGGGGGCTTTTGGGAGATACGCAGTATTTT
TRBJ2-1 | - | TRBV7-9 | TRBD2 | CASSSQSSGGANEQFF | TGTGCCAGCAGCTCTCAGTCTAGCGGGGGGGCCAATGAGCAGTTCTTC
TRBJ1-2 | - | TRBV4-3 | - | CASSQAQDSLKLYGYTF | TGCGCCAGCAGCCAAGCACAGGACAGCCTTAAACTCTATGGCTACACCTTC
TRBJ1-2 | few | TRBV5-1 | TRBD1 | CASSWGTGSNYGYTF | TGCGCCAGCAGCTGGGGGACAGGGTCAAACTATGGCTACACCTTC
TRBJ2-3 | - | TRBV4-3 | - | CASSRTWGSGDTQYF | TGCGCCAGCAGCCGTACGTGGGGATCAGGAGATACGCAGTATTTT
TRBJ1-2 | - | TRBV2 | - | CASRPNYGYTF | TGTGCCAGCAGACCTAACTATGGCTACACCTTC
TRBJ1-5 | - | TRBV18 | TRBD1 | CASSPGTGGNQPQHF | TGTGCCAGCTCACCGGGGACAGGGGGTAATCAGCCCCAGCATTTT
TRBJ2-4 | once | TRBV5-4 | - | CASSFGGQDIQYF | TGTGCCAGCAGCTTTGGGGGTCAAGACATTCAGTACTTC
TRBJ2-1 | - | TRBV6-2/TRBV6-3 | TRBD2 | CASSYGRSSGGLGEQFF | TGTGCCAGCAGTTACGGGAGGTCTAGCGGGGGTCTTGGTGAGCAGTTCTTC
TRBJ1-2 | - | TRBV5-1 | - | CASSLAQGDYGYTF | TGCGCCAGCAGCTTGGCCCAGGGCGACTATGGCTACACCTTC